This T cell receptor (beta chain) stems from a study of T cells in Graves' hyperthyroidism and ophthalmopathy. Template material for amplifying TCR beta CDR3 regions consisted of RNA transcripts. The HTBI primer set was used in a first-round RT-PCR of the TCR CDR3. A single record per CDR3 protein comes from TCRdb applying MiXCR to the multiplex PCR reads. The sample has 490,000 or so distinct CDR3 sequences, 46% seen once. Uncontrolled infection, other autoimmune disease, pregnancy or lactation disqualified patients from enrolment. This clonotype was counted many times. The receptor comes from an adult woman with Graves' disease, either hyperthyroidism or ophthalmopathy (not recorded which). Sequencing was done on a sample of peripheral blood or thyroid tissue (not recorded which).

The CDR3 spells CASSQGLKGAGGETQYF. CDR3 coding DNA: TGTGCCAGCAGCCAAGGGCTCAAGGGGGCTGGCGGGGAGACCCAGTACTTC. The gene calls are TRBV14 and TRBJ2-5; 7 nucleotides line up with TRBD1. This CDR3 comprises 17 residues. V lost 1 base to trimming and J lost 5 bases; unmatched junction nucleotides: 13. Germline V gene sequence: CDR1 SGHDN, CDR2 FVKESK.